This T cell receptor beta chain was observed in a study of CD8+ T cells in alopecia areata. Isolated RNA was reverse transcribed into cDNA used as the sequencing template. Profiling relied on immunoSEQ multiplex PCR, and the TCRdb table lists in-frame clones only, not all of them. The data hold under 200,000 clones, with roughly 65% observed a single time. Notes on the study in general: TCRs were shared less clearly across patients than in mice, possibly for HLA-related reasons.

The V gene lost 4 bases and the J gene lost 0 bases, with 11 bases spanning the gap. Germline CDR1 SQVTM, CDR2 ANQGSEA. The CDR3 is made up of 14 amino acids. A note on this clone: Its cognate antigen is unknown.

The treatment is: oral pan-JAK inhibitor, 5-10 mg twice daily. Peripheral blood and lesional scalp punch biopsies were taken from alopecia areata patients. This clonotype originated in a human donor with alopecia areata. V is TRBV29-1 and J is TRBJ2-3, with D hard to call. The sequencing here drew on CD4+ T cells sorted from blood, taken at week 4, from a patient treated with tofacitinib. The DNA for the CDR3 is TGCAGCGTTGCCCTACGGCTCAGCACAGATACGCAGTATTTT. Amino acids: CSVALRLSTDTQYF.